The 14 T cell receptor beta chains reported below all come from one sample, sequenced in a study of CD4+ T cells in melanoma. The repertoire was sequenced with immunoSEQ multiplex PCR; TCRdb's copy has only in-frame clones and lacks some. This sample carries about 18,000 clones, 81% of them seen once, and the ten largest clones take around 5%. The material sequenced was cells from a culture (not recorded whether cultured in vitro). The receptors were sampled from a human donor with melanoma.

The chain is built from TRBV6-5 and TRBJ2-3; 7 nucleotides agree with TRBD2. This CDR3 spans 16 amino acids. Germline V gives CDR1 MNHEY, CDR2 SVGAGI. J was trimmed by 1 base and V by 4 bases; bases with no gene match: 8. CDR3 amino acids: CASSSHETSGTDTQYF. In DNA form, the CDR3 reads TGTGCCAGCAGTTCCCATGAAACTAGCGGCACAGATACGCAGTATTTT.

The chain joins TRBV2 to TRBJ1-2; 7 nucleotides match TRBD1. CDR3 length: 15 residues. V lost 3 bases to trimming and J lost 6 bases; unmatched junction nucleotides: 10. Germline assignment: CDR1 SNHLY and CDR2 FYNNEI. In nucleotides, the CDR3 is TGTGCCAGCAGTGACTTAGGAGGGGGCCTTGATGGCTACACCTTC. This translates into CASSDLGGGLDGYTF.

CDR3 DNA sequence: TGTGCCAGCCATAGGACAGGGGGCAACACAGATACGCAGTATTTT. As protein: CASHRTGGNTDTQYF. The V gene is TRBV7-8, the J gene TRBJ2-3; 11 bases map to TRBD1. The CDR3 consists of 15 residues. V shed 8 bases and J 2 bases; nucleotides not matched to a gene: 6. Germline CDR1 reads SGHVS; CDR2 reads FQNEAQ.

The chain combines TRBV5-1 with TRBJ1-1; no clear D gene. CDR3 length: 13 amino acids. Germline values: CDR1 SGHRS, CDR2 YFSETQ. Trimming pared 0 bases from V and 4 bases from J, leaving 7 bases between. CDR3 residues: CASSLVPGTEAFF. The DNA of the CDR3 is TGCGCCAGCAGCTTGGTCCCGGGCACTGAAGCTTTCTTT.

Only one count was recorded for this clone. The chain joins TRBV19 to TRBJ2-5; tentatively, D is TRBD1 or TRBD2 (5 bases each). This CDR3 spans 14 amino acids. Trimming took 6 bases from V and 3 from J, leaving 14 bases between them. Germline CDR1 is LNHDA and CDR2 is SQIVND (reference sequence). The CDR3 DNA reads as TGTGCCAGTAGGCTACCCGGGACGGAAGAGACCCAGTACTTC. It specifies CASRLPGTEETQYF.

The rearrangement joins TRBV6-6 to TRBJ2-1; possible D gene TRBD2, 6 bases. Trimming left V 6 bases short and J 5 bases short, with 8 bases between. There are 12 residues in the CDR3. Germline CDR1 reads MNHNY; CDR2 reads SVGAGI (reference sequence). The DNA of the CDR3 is TGTGCCAGCAGGAGACTAGACAATGAGCAGTTCTTC. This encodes CASRRLDNEQFF.

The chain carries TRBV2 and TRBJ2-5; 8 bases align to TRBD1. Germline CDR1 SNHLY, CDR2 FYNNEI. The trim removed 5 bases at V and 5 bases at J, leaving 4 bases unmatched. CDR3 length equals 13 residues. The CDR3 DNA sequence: TGTGCCAGCAGTCGGACAGGGTATGAGACCCAGTACTTC. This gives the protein CASSRTGYETQYF. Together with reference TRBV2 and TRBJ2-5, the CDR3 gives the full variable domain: EPEVTQTPSHQVTQMGQEVILRCVPISNHLYFYWYRQILGQKVEFLVSFYNNEISEKSEIFDDQFSVERPDGSNFTLKIRSTKLEDSAMYFCASSRTGYETQYFGPGTRLLVL.

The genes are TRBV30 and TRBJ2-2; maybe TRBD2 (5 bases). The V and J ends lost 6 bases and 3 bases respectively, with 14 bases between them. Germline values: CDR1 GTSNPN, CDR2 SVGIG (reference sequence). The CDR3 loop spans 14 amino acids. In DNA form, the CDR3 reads TGTGCCTGCCTAACCCGGGGATACACCGGGGAGCTGTTTTTT. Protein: CACLTRGYTGELFF.

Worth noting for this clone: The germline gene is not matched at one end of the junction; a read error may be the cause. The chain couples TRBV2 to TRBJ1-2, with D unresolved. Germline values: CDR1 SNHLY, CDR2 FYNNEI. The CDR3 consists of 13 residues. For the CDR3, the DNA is TGTGCCTGCAGTGCCACACAAACCTATGGCTACACCTTC. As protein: CACSATQTYGYTF.

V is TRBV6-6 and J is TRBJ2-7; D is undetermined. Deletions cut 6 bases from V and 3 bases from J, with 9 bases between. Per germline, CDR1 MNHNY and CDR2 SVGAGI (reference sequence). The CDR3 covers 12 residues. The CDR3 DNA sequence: TGTGCCAGCAGCCGTACAAACTACGAGCAGTACTTC. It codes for CASSRTNYEQYF.

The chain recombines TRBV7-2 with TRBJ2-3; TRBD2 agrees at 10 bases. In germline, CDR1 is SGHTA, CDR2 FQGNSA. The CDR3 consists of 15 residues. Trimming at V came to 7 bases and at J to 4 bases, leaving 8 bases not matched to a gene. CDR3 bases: TGTGCCAGCACTCCCGGGACTAGCGATGCAGATACGCAGTATTTT. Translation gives CASTPGTSDADTQYF.

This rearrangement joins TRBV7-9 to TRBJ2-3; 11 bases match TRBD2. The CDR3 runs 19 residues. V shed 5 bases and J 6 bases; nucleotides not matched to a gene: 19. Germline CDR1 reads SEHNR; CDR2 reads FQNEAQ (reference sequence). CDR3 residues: CASSRRRGSGGAKSDTQYF. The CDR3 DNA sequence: TGTGCCAGCAGCCGTAGGAGAGGTAGCGGGGGGGCCAAATCGGATACGCAGTATTTT.

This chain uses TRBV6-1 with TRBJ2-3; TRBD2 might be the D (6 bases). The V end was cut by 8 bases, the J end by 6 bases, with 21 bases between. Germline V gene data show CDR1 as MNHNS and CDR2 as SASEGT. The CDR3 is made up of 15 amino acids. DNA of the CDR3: TGTGCCAGCGGGGTTGCTCGGGCGGGGACGGATACGCAGTATTTT. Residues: CASGVARAGTDTQYF.

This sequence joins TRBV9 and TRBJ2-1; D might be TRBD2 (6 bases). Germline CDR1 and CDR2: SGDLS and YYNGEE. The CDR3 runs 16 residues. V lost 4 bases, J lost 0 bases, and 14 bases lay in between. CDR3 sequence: CASSLIPGSSYNEQFF. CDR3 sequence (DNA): TGTGCCAGCAGCCTAATCCCCGGGAGCTCCTACAATGAGCAGTTCTTC.